The 32 T cell receptor beta chains in this list originate from one sample, sequenced in a study of cytomegalovirus exposure and HLA in healthy donors. The PCR made use of 60 Vbeta and 13 Jbeta primers. Some clones are missing from TCRdb's copy, which holds only in-frame ones; the method was immunoSEQ multiplex PCR. The table shows 150,000 to 200,000 clones, with 70% to 85% occurring only once. The specimen sequenced was PBMCs. The receptors here all came from a boy younger than 10 in good health and CMV-seronegative.

The CDR3 DNA sequence: TGTGCCAGCAATCCGGAGCGGGCGACGGCAACGCAGTATTTT. Its protein product is CASNPERATATQYF. V usage is TRBV2 and J usage is TRBJ2-3; weak D call: TRBD2 (6 bases). The CDR3 extends over 14 amino acids. Germline CDR1 is SNHLY and CDR2 is FYNNEI. V shed 7 bases and J shed 9 bases, with 20 bases lying between them.

The CDR3, as DNA: TGTGCCAGCAGCTTTGGCGGCGAGCAGTACTTC. Protein: CASSFGGEQYF. The V call is TRBV7-2, the J call TRBJ2-5; D remains ambiguous. The J call could be wrong; TRBJ2-7 is a better fit for the DNA end. The CDR3 covers 11 residues. Germline V gene data show CDR1 as SGHTA and CDR2 as FQGNSA.

This chain joins TRBV4-2 and TRBJ2-7; 8 nucleotides match TRBD2. This CDR3 spans 17 amino acids. The J segment lost 8 bases and the V segment lost 1 base, leaving 16 bases of the junction unmatched. CDR1 and CDR2 (germline): LGHNA, YNFKEQ. CDR3 region: CASSQVGAGGPLGQQYF. The DNA for the CDR3 is TGTGCCAGCAGCCAAGTTGGCGCGGGGGGCCCCTTGGGCCAGCAGTACTTC.

The chain links TRBV7-2 to TRBJ2-1; TRBD2 matches at 10 bases. The CDR3 covers 17 residues. Unmatched junction bases numbered 10, after V lost 4 bases and J lost 4 bases. Germline loops: CDR1 SGHTA, CDR2 FQGNSA. The CDR3 DNA follows: TGTGCCAGCAGCTCGACAGCGGGGGGGCTAGGGTACAATGAGCAGTTCTTC. Residues: CASSSTAGGLGYNEQFF. Variable domain in full (rest from reference TRBV7-2 and TRBJ2-1): GAGVSQSPSNKVTEKGKDVELRCDPISGHTALYWYRQSLGQGLEFLIYFQGNSAPDKSGLPSDRFSAERTGGSVSTLTIQRTQQEDSAVYLCASSSTAGGLGYNEQFFGPGTRLTVL.

The chain links TRBV9 to TRBJ2-5, with D possibly matching TRBD2 (7 bases). Germline CDR1 reads SGDLS; CDR2 reads YYNGEE. This CDR3 is 15 amino acids long. The V end lost 0 bases, the J end lost 3 bases, and 12 bases lay between the germline ends. CDR3 nucleotides: TGTGCCAGCAGCGTAGAAGGGGGGGGCGAAGAGACCCAGTACTTC. It encodes CASSVEGGGEETQYF.

The CDR3 protein is CASRLGGSGGHTDTQYF. The CDR3 DNA sequence: TGTGCAAGTCGCTTAGGGGGCAGCGGGGGGCACACAGATACGCAGTATTTT. The rearrangement joins TRBV12-2 to TRBJ2-3; TRBD2 was called by the table and not checked on the DNA. TRBV12-2 is reported as a pseudogene. The length of the CDR3 is 17 residues.

V gene TRBV7-2 combines with J gene TRBJ1-2; D not certain. The CDR3 covers 15 residues. Trimming took off 1 base at V and 2 bases at J, with 11 bases between the two ends. Germline V gene sequence: CDR1 SGHTA, CDR2 FQGNSA. CDR3 protein: CASSLEMRANYGYTF. The CDR3 bases are TGTGCCAGCAGCTTAGAGATGAGGGCAAACTATGGCTACACCTTC.

Concerning this clone itself: Germline and junction disagree at one end, which may indicate a read error. J is TRBJ1-2 and V is TRBV2; no definite D call. The CDR3 is 13 amino acids. Germline assignment: CDR1 SNHLY and CDR2 FYNNEI. The CDR3 DNA follows: TGTGCCAGCACCACCCAAGACAACTCTGGCTACACCTTC. Residues: CASTTQDNSGYTF.

The rearrangement joins TRBV7-6 to TRBJ1-4; D possibly corresponds to TRBD1 (6 bases). There are 17 residues in the CDR3. CDR1 is SGHVS, CDR2 FNYEAQ, per germline. Trimming left V 2 bases short and J 6 bases short, with 19 bases between. The CDR3 protein is CASSLNGVQGLDEKLFF. CDR3 sequence (DNA): TGTGCCAGCAGCTTAAATGGTGTACAGGGTTTAGATGAAAAACTGTTTTTT.

As concerns this clone: The sample has other DNA sequences that encode this CDR3 too. V is TRBV18 and J is TRBJ1-2; D not resolved. The CDR3 has 12 residues. V was cut by 0 bases and J by 8 bases, with 7 bases left in between. The germline gives CDR1 KGHSH, CDR2 LQKENI. Written as DNA, the CDR3 is TGTGCCAGCTCACCACCGGGAGGCGGCTACACCTTC. Translation gives CASSPPGGGYTF.

This CDR3 reads CASGLVHGHSYEQYF. The CDR3 DNA reads as TGTGCTAGTGGTTTGGTACATGGGCACTCCTACGAGCAGTACTTC. The rearrangement uses TRBV12-5 and TRBJ2-7; no reliable D call. Trimming took off 0 bases at V and 0 bases at J, with 9 bases between the two ends. Germline V gives CDR1 LGHNT, CDR2 FRNRAP. The CDR3 is 15 amino acids.

V gene TRBV2 combines with J gene TRBJ2-5; TRBD2 matches at 9 bases. The junction had 8 bases not matched to a gene; V was cut back by 8 bases and J by 1 base. This CDR3 is built from 15 residues. Germline V gives CDR1 SNHLY, CDR2 FYNNEI. For the CDR3, the DNA is TGTGCCAGCCGCCCCGGGACTAGCCTCCAAGAGACCCAGTACTTC. Protein product: CASRPGTSLQETQYF.

The V and J genes are TRBV18 and TRBJ2-7; D is undetermined. The CDR3 runs to 13 residues. V was trimmed by 6 bases and J by 2 bases, leaving 11 bases between them. Germline V gene lookup returns CDR1 KGHSH and CDR2 LQKENI. In DNA, the CDR3 is TGTGCCAGCTCCCCCCGGGTTACCTACGAGCAGTACTTC. Protein product: CASSPRVTYEQYF. Using reference TRBV18 and TRBJ2-7 for the parts outside the CDR3, the full variable domain is NAGVMQNPRHLVRRRGQEARLRCSPMKGHSHVYWYRQLPEEGLKFMVYLQKENIIDESGMPKERFSAEFPKEGPSILRIQQVVRGDSAAYFCASSPRVTYEQYFGPGTRLTVT.

This rearrangement joins TRBV18 to TRBJ2-7; no firm D call. Per germline, CDR1 KGHSH and CDR2 LQKENI. Trimming left V 4 bases short and J 5 bases short, with 6 bases between. The CDR3 loop spans 11 amino acids. Here the CDR3 DNA reads TGTGCCAGCTCACTTTCGGACGAGCAGTACTTC. Protein product: CASSLSDEQYF.

In its sample, this clone was seen a few times. The rearrangement joins TRBV21-1 to TRBJ2-3; TRBD2 is the table's D call, not checked against the DNA. TRBV21-1 is a pseudogene. The CDR3 is 21 amino acids. CDR3 sequence reads: CASSKPGRGTSGGPYLDTQYF. In DNA, the CDR3 is TGTGCCAGCAGCAAACCTGGGAGGGGGACTAGCGGGGGGCCCTATTTGGATACGCAGTATTTT.

This chain links TRBV4-2 with TRBJ1-3; D might be TRBD1 (5 bases). Deletions cut 0 bases from V and 4 bases from J, with 10 bases between. This CDR3 has 15 residues. The germline gives CDR1 LGHNA, CDR2 YNFKEQ. CDR3 residues: CASSQDSGQGNTIYF. CDR3 coding DNA: TGTGCCAGCAGCCAAGATTCAGGGCAGGGAAACACCATATATTTT.

This chain uses TRBV11-2 with TRBJ2-1; perhaps TRBD2 as D (7 bases). CDR3 length: 16 amino acids. V was trimmed by 0 bases and J by 4 bases, leaving 13 bases between them. Germline values: CDR1 SGHAT, CDR2 FQNNGV. The CDR3 region has the DNA TGTGCCAGCAGCTTAGAGGGGGGGCCCGCTTACAATGAGCAGTTCTTC. As protein: CASSLEGGPAYNEQFF.

For the CDR3, the DNA is TGCGCCAGCAGCTTGGTTTCTATGTACCAAGAGACCCAGTACTTC. Its translation: CASSLVSMYQETQYF. The chain links TRBV5-1 to TRBJ2-5; D is unresolved. The germline V gene encodes CDR1 SGHRS and CDR2 YFSETQ. V was clipped by 0 bases and J by 0 bases, with 9 bases between them. The CDR3 has 15 amino acids.

This clone has more than one count but fewer than ten. The chain joins TRBV7-2 to TRBJ1-5, with D unresolved. V shed 2 bases and J shed 0 bases, with 5 bases lying between them. The CDR3 is 14 residues long. Germline CDR1 SGHTA, CDR2 FQGNSA. CDR3 coding DNA: TGTGCCAGCAGCTTATCAGATAGCAATCAGCCCCAGCATTTT. Translating it yields CASSLSDSNQPQHF.

The chain joins TRBV21-1 to TRBJ2-7; the D call in the table, TRBD2, was not verified against the DNA. TRBV21-1 represents a pseudogene. CDR3 length equals 17 residues. The CDR3 nucleotides read TGTGCCAGCAGCAAAGAGTACCTCGGGGAGACGGCCTACGAGCAGTACTTC. Its translation is CASSKEYLGETAYEQYF.

The chain has TRBV7-2 and TRBJ2-1, with D possibly TRBD1 on 6 matching bases. Trimming stripped 5 bases from V and 5 bases from J, with 16 bases between. There are 15 residues in the CDR3. The germline gives CDR1 SGHTA, CDR2 FQGNSA. CDR3 DNA: TGTGCCAGCAGCCCGACAGGTTTTCTTAACAATGAGCAGTTCTTC. This sequence encodes CASSPTGFLNNEQFF.

The chain carries TRBV10-3 and TRBJ1-1, with D possibly TRBD1 on 6 matching bases. CDR3 length: 13 amino acids. The germline CDR1 and CDR2 sequences are ENHRY and SYGVKD. V gave up 8 bases and J gave up 6 bases, with 16 bases separating them. CDR3 in amino acids: CAIGETGDAEAFF. Here the CDR3 DNA reads TGTGCCATCGGAGAGACAGGAGACGCTGAAGCTTTCTTT.

V gene TRBV6-1 combines with J gene TRBJ2-7; D is unresolved. V dropped 11 bases and J dropped 3 bases, with 11 bases sitting between them. There are 11 residues in the CDR3. CDR1 and CDR2 (germline): MNHNS, SASEGT. Here the CDR3 reads CAVSPSYEQYF. Here the CDR3 DNA reads TGTGCCGTTAGCCCCAGCTACGAGCAGTACTTC.

The CDR3 region has the DNA TGTGCCAGCACTAGACGTGAAGCTTTCTTT. Translating it yields CASTRREAFF. V usage is TRBV2 and J usage is TRBJ1-1; D remains ambiguous. Trimming shortened V by 7 bases and J by 7 bases, and 7 bases separated the two germline ends. This CDR3 contains 10 residues. Germline loops: CDR1 SNHLY, CDR2 FYNNEI.

The rearrangement links TRBV19 to TRBJ1-4; D may be TRBD1 (6 bases). Looked up from germline, CDR1 is LNHDA and CDR2 is SQIVND (reference sequence). Trimming pared 5 bases from V and 6 bases from J, leaving 25 bases between. The CDR3 length is 18 residues. Here the CDR3 reads CASSPRGGGAVLYEKLFF. The CDR3 DNA sequence: TGTGCCAGTAGTCCCCGCGGCGGGGGCGCGGTTCTCTATGAAAAACTGTTTTTT. Full variable domain (remainder filled in from reference TRBV19 and TRBJ1-4): DGGITQSPKYLFRKEGQNVTLSCEQNLNHDAMYWYRQDPGQGLRLIYYSQIVNDFQKGDIAEGYSVSREKKESFPLTVTSAQKNPTAFYLCASSPRGGGAVLYEKLFFGSGTQLSVL.

This clone was detected once. The chain uses TRBV4-2 and TRBJ2-2; 12 bases are a match to TRBD2. Per germline, CDR1 LGHNA and CDR2 YNFKEQ. The CDR3 is 16 amino acids. V lost 2 bases and J lost 7; bases outside the gene matches: 5. DNA of the CDR3: TGTGCCAGCAGCCAAACTAGCGGGGGGTCGGTCGGGGAGCTGTTTTTT. Translating it yields CASSQTSGGSVGELFF.

This chain links TRBV27 with TRBJ1-3; D might be TRBD1 (6 bases). Germline assignment: CDR1 MNHEY and CDR2 SMNVEV (reference sequence). The V end was cut by 5 bases, the J end by 9 bases, with 14 bases between. The CDR3 has 13 residues. CDR3 sequence (DNA): TGTGCCAGCAGTCCATCGCGACAGGCCACCATATATTTT. It yields the protein CASSPSRQATIYF.

J is TRBJ1-1 and V is TRBV29-1; perhaps TRBD1 as D (6 bases). The CDR3 has 13 amino acids. Germline assignment: CDR1 SQVTM and CDR2 ANQGSEA. The germline V and J ends were trimmed by 5 bases and 1 base, with 11 bases remaining between them. The CDR3 loop reads CSVSTGQNTEAFF. DNA for the CDR3: TGCAGCGTTTCTACAGGGCAGAACACTGAAGCTTTCTTT.

The J gene is TRBJ1-1, the V gene TRBV4-2; D is uncertain. CDR3 length: 23 amino acids. CDR1 and CDR2 from the germline V gene are LGHNA and YNFKEQ. V dropped 4 bases and J dropped 2 bases, with 38 bases sitting between them. In nucleotides, the CDR3 is TGTGCCAGCAGCCTTAGTTCCCATACCCGGACGGAGAGCGGGTCCTCTTCAAACACTGAAGCTTTCTTT. Its protein is CASSLSSHTRTESGSSSNTEAFF.

The DNA for the CDR3 is TGTGCCAGTACCATGAGGCAGGGAGGTTCGCCGGAGGGTGGCTACACCTTC. As protein: CASTMRQGGSPEGGYTF. The genes are TRBV19 and TRBJ1-2, with a weak D call TRBD1 (5 bases). The CDR3 sequence is 17 residues long. The V gene's germline CDR1 is LNHDA and CDR2 SQIVND (reference sequence). Trimming pared 7 bases from V and 7 bases from J, leaving 28 bases between.

The rearrangement links TRBV7-2 to TRBJ1-2; 9 bases line up with TRBD1. Germline CDR1 and CDR2: SGHTA and FQGNSA. The CDR3 runs 16 residues. The J segment lost 8 bases and the V segment lost 3 bases, leaving 13 bases of the junction unmatched. The CDR3 reads CASSFSRRDRVGGYTF. In nucleotides, the CDR3 is TGTGCCAGCAGCTTCAGCCGCCGGGACAGGGTTGGCGGCTACACCTTC. Variable domain in full (rest from reference TRBV7-2 and TRBJ1-2): GAGVSQSPSNKVTEKGKDVELRCDPISGHTALYWYRQSLGQGLEFLIYFQGNSAPDKSGLPSDRFSAERTGGSVSTLTIQRTQQEDSAVYLCASSFSRRDRVGGYTFGSGTRLTVV.

The chain joins TRBV19 to TRBJ2-3; TRBD2 matches at 8 bases. This CDR3 region has 18 residues. CDR1 is LNHDA and CDR2 is SQIVND in the germline V gene (reference sequence). V lost 4 bases to trimming and J lost 0 bases; unmatched junction nucleotides: 12. CDR3 sequence reads: CASSSGGSPTHSTDTQYF. Here the CDR3 DNA reads TGTGCCAGTAGTAGCGGGGGGTCCCCTACACACAGCACAGATACGCAGTATTTT.